This T cell receptor beta chain was obtained from a study of molecular identifiers for immune sequencing clone quantification. From germline, CDR1 is SEHNR and CDR2 FQNEAQ (reference sequence). There are 17 residues in the CDR3. From the PCR reads, TCRdb called clonotypes with MiXCR, one entry per CDR3 protein. The repertoire holds tens of thousands of distinct CDR3 sequences, with 19% as singletons. This clonotype appeared a few times. One end of the junction does not line up with germline, which may come from a read error. This sequence joins TRBV7-9 and TRBJ2-5; the D call may be TRBD1 or TRBD2 (5 bases each). This receptor was obtained from a human donor in good health. Some libraries in this study had Jurkat cell RNA spiked in. The sample taken for sequencing was naive CD8+ T cells from blood, with Jurkat cell RNA spiked in. Noted subset: FACS-sorted CD8+CD4-CCR7+CD45RA+ naive T cells. The CDR3 protein is CASNPFNGGRNQETRYF. CDR3 nucleotides: TGTGCCAGCAACCCTTTCAATGGGGGACGGAACCAAGAGACCCGGTACTTC.